Below are 27 T cell receptor beta chains sequenced from a single sample in a study of cytotoxic CD8 clonotypes in ibrutinib-treated CLL. Profiled with immunoSEQ multiplex PCR; TCRdb holds only in-frame clones, not every one. Of about 300,000 clones listed, 67% were seen once; the top ten hold approximately 6%. Specimen: PBMCs, collected after 36 months of ibrutinib treatment. Receptor source: a human donor with chronic lymphocytic leukemia.

This chain connects TRBV6-1 to TRBJ2-2; the match to TRBD1 covers 7 bases. The CDR3 covers 15 residues. V lost 6 bases, J lost 4 bases, and 8 bases stayed unmatched. CDR1 is MNHNS, CDR2 SASEGT, per germline. CDR3 bases: TGTGCCAGCAGAAATGACAGGGCGTCCACCGGGGAGCTGTTTTTT. Translated, it gives CASRNDRASTGELFF.

The CDR3 region has the DNA TGTGCCAGCAGCTTGGTTCCTAGGGGGCTTAACTATGGCTACACCTTC. Translated: CASSLVPRGLNYGYTF. The chain is built from TRBV5-5 and TRBJ1-2; 7 nucleotides align to TRBD1. CDR1 and CDR2 (germline): SGHKS, YYEKEE (reference sequence). J was trimmed by 1 base and V by 0 bases; bases with no gene match: 6. This CDR3 is 16 amino acids long.

This rearrangement joins TRBV19 to TRBJ2-1; perhaps TRBD2 as D (6 bases). CDR3 size: 16 residues. V was pared by 3 bases and J by 3 bases, with 15 bases between. CDR1 and CDR2 (germline): LNHDA, SQIVND (reference sequence). The CDR3 nucleotides are TGTGCCAGTAGTATCCCAGGTAGCGGAAGCTACAATGAGCAGTTCTTC. The encoded protein is CASSIPGSGSYNEQFF.

This rearrangement joins TRBV27 to TRBJ1-2; the D is unclear. The CDR3 sequence is 16 residues long. Trimming removed 2 bases at V and 1 base at J, with 14 bases between. Per germline, CDR1 MNHEY and CDR2 SMNVEV (reference sequence). The CDR3 reads CASSLTTTTLNYGYTF. In DNA, the CDR3 is TGTGCCAGCAGTTTAACGACGACCACCCTTAACTATGGCTACACCTTC.

The table lists this clone with a count of one. The rearrangement links TRBV2 to TRBJ2-3; 8 nucleotides align to TRBD2. Germline trimming cut 4 bases from V and 2 bases from J; bases unmatched to any gene: 5. The CDR3 has 15 amino acids. Germline V gene data show CDR1 as SNHLY and CDR2 as FYNNEI. The CDR3 protein is CASSGPGLDTDTQYF. DNA of the CDR3: TGTGCCAGCAGTGGACCGGGACTAGACACAGATACGCAGTATTTT. Drawing the rest from reference TRBV2 and TRBJ2-3, the complete variable domain is EPEVTQTPSHQVTQMGQEVILRCVPISNHLYFYWYRQILGQKVEFLVSFYNNEISEKSEIFDDQFSVERPDGSNFTLKIRSTKLEDSAMYFCASSGPGLDTDTQYFGPGTRLTVL.

This clone was detected only once. The CDR3 DNA reads TGTGCCAGCAGTTCGCGGACTAGCGGGAGACCCTACGAGCAGTACTTC. Residues: CASSSRTSGRPYEQYF. The chain uses TRBV6-5 and TRBJ2-7, with 13 bases that match TRBD2. J gave up 2 bases and V 4 bases, and 5 bases lay outside the gene matches. There are 16 residues in the CDR3. Germline-derived CDR1 and CDR2 are MNHEY and SVGAGI.

This clone was counted a few times. The chain recombines TRBV13 with TRBJ2-7, with D hard to call. CDR1 is PRHDT, CDR2 FYEKMQ, per germline (reference sequence). The V gene lost 2 bases and the J gene lost 0 bases, with 17 bases spanning the gap. The CDR3 extends over 17 amino acids. The CDR3 DNA reads TGTGCCAGCAGCTTATTTTACCTAACGTCGAGCTCCTACGAGCAGTACTTC. Translation: CASSLFYLTSSSYEQYF.

V is TRBV6-1 and J is TRBJ1-2, with 7 bases that match TRBD1. Looked up from germline, CDR1 is MNHNS and CDR2 is SASEGT. There are 11 residues in the CDR3. The trim removed 6 bases at V and 8 bases at J, leaving 3 bases unmatched. The CDR3 loop reads CASREDRGYTF. The CDR3 region has the DNA TGTGCCAGCAGGGAGGACAGGGGCTACACCTTC.

The rearrangement links TRBV27 to TRBJ2-1; D possibly corresponds to TRBD1 (6 bases). CDR3 length: 16 amino acids. Germline V gives CDR1 MNHEY, CDR2 SMNVEV (reference sequence). V was trimmed by 6 bases and J by 6 bases, leaving 21 bases between them. The CDR3 sequence is CASSKPGDNIGNEQFF. In DNA, the CDR3 is TGTGCCAGCAGCAAACCAGGGGATAACATCGGCAATGAGCAGTTCTTC.

The CDR3 protein is CASSRDRGPGTGELFF. CDR3 nucleotides: TGTGCCAGTAGTAGGGACAGGGGGCCGGGCACCGGGGAGCTGTTTTTT. This chain connects TRBV19 to TRBJ2-2; 12 bases are a match to TRBD1. The CDR3 is 16 residues long. The ends lost 4 bases at V and 4 bases at J; junction bases unmatched: 4. Germline loops: CDR1 LNHDA, CDR2 SQIVND (reference sequence).

V and J are TRBV7-6 and TRBJ2-7; possibly TRBD1 for D (5 bases). The CDR3 spans 14 residues. Germline V gives CDR1 SGHVS, CDR2 FNYEAQ. V dropped 4 bases and J dropped 0 bases, with 10 bases sitting between them. The CDR3 sequence is CASSSETASYEQYF. As DNA, the CDR3 is TGTGCCAGCAGCTCCGAGACAGCCTCCTACGAGCAGTACTTC.

This clone was counted only a few times. CDR3 in DNA: TGTGCCAGCAGTACCGTAGAACAGCCCCAGCATTTT. This sequence encodes CASSTVEQPQHF. The chain links TRBV28 to TRBJ1-5; no clear D gene. The CDR3 has 12 amino acids. V lost 5 bases to trimming and J lost 7 bases, with 9 bases between them. Germline CDR1 is MDHEN and CDR2 is SYDVKM.

This clone has a single count. J is TRBJ2-5 and V is TRBV7-8; D unclear. This CDR3 comprises 13 residues. Germline CDR1 SGHVS, CDR2 FQNEAQ. V was pared by 4 bases and J by 2 bases, with 8 bases between. In DNA, the CDR3 is TGTGCCAGCAGCTCCCAGCCACAAGAGACCCAGTACTTC. Protein product: CASSSQPQETQYF. The variable domain in full, completed from reference TRBV7-8 and TRBJ2-5, reads GAGVSQSPRYKVAKRGQDVALRCDPISGHVSLFWYQQALGQGPEFLTYFQNEAQLDKSGLPSDRFFAERPEGSVSTLKIQRTQQEDSAVYLCASSSQPQETQYFGPGTRLLVL.

The rearrangement links TRBV15 to TRBJ2-3; 8 nucleotides align to TRBD2. Trimming at V came to 1 base and at J to 2 bases, leaving 11 bases not matched to a gene. Germline CDR1 and CDR2: LNHNV and YYDKDF (reference sequence). The CDR3 has 18 amino acids. CDR3 sequence (DNA): TGTGCCACCAGCAGAGGGAGTAGCGGGGCCTTCTTCACAGATACGCAGTATTTT. This codes for CATSRGSSGAFFTDTQYF.

The chain joins TRBV13 to TRBJ2-5, with D unclear. The germline V gene has CDR1 PRHDT and CDR2 FYEKMQ (reference sequence). The V end lost 1 base, the J end lost 5 bases, and 8 bases lay between the germline ends. The CDR3 is 13 amino acids. The CDR3 DNA is TGTGCCAGCAGCTTAGTGTATCCTGAGACCCAGTACTTC. Protein sequence: CASSLVYPETQYF.

The chain joins TRBV9 to TRBJ2-7, with 13 bases that match TRBD2. The CDR3 has 17 amino acids. V gave up 3 bases and J gave up 3 bases; unmatched junction bases: 9. The germline V gene encodes CDR1 SGDLS and CDR2 YYNGEE. The CDR3: CASSGTSGGRRGYEQYF. The CDR3 bases are TGTGCCAGCAGCGGGACTAGCGGGGGTCGGAGGGGCTACGAGCAGTACTTC.

The chain links TRBV6-1 to TRBJ1-1, with 9 bases lining up with TRBD1. The CDR3 is 14 residues long. The ends lost 6 bases at V and 7 bases at J; junction bases unmatched: 9. The germline V gene encodes CDR1 MNHNS and CDR2 SASEGT. In DNA form, the CDR3 reads TGTGCCAGCAGATTTACAGGGGGCGGAGGTGAAGCTTTCTTT. Amino acid sequence: CASRFTGGGGEAFF.

This chain links TRBV30 with TRBJ1-6; 9 bases are a match to TRBD1. V was pared by 4 bases and J by 9 bases, with 10 bases of the junction left unmatched. The CDR3 has 15 residues. Germline V gene data show CDR1 as GTSNPN and CDR2 as SVGIG (reference sequence). DNA for the CDR3: TGTGCCTGGACCATGAGGGGGACAGGGCGTTCACCCCTCCACTTT. Protein: CAWTMRGTGRSPLHF.

The rearrangement uses TRBV7-2 and TRBJ2-5; a possible D gene is TRBD1 (6 bases). CDR1 and CDR2 (germline): SGHTA, FQGNSA. This CDR3 is 12 amino acids long. The V end was cut by 3 bases, the J end by 6 bases, with 8 bases between. CDR3 amino acids: CASSLGAQTQYF. The CDR3 DNA is TGTGCCAGCAGCTTGGGGGCGCAGACCCAGTACTTC.

This clone was found a few times. The sample has other DNA sequences that encode this CDR3 too. V and J are TRBV5-1 and TRBJ2-3; no clear D gene. Germline V gene data show CDR1 as SGHRS and CDR2 as YFSETQ. The CDR3 consists of 13 residues. The V end lost 1 base, the J end lost 5 bases, and 8 bases lay between the germline ends. CDR3 amino acids: CASSLLLGDTQYF. DNA of the CDR3: TGCGCCAGCAGCTTGTTGCTTGGAGATACGCAGTATTTT.

This sequence joins TRBV4-2 and TRBJ2-3; 16 bases match TRBD2. CDR1 is LGHNA, CDR2 YNFKEQ, per germline. V shed 3 bases, J shed 6 bases, and the junction held 9 bases outside the gene matches. This CDR3 is 18 amino acids long. Here the CDR3 DNA reads TGTGCCAGCAGCCAGGCCGGGACTAGCGGGGGGGCCGCCGATACGCAGTATTTT. Residues: CASSQAGTSGGAADTQYF.

The rearrangement uses TRBV5-1 and TRBJ2-7; D is unclear. From germline, CDR1 is SGHRS and CDR2 YFSETQ. The CDR3 spans 13 residues. Trimming left V 1 base short and J 3 bases short, with 8 bases between. The DNA of the CDR3 is TGCGCCAGCAGCTTGACCGGCAGCTACGAGCAGTACTTC. This encodes CASSLTGSYEQYF.

The V and J genes are TRBV6-5 and TRBJ1-6; no clear D gene. V was shortened by 0 bases and J by 6 bases, with 9 bases between the two germline ends. The CDR3 consists of 15 residues. Germline CDR1 and CDR2: MNHEY and SVGAGI. CDR3 DNA sequence: TGTGCCAGCAGTTACTCCAAGAGACCTAATTCACCCCTCCACTTT. Amino acid sequence: CASSYSKRPNSPLHF.

V is TRBV7-6 and J is TRBJ2-7; TRBD1 matches 8 bases. V shed 1 base, J shed 3 bases, and the junction held 5 bases outside the gene matches. CDR3 length: 15 residues. Germline values: CDR1 SGHVS, CDR2 FNYEAQ. CDR3 loop: CASSLGTGYLYEQYF. The CDR3, as DNA: TGTGCCAGCAGCTTAGGGACAGGGTATCTCTACGAGCAGTACTTC.

The rearrangement joins TRBV28 to TRBJ1-2, with D perhaps matching TRBD1 (6 bases). The CDR3 is 14 residues long. The germline gives CDR1 MDHEN, CDR2 SYDVKM. The V and J ends lost 2 bases and 4 bases respectively, with 11 bases between them. CDR3 DNA: TGTGCCAGCAGTTTACCCCAGGGGTTCTATGGCTACACCTTC. Amino acid sequence: CASSLPQGFYGYTF.

This sequence joins TRBV7-2 and TRBJ2-7; TRBD2 aligns across 10 bases. The CDR3 covers 15 residues. The V and J ends lost 4 bases and 2 bases, in that order; junction bases with no gene match: 5. CDR1 and CDR2 from the germline V gene are SGHTA and FQGNSA. The CDR3 loop is CASSSSSGSTYEQYF. The CDR3 DNA sequence: TGTGCCAGCAGCTCTTCTAGCGGGAGTACCTACGAGCAGTACTTC.

In this sample, this clone turned up a few times. The DNA for the CDR3 is TGTGCCAGCAGTCCTAGCGGGAGGGACACCGGGGAGCTGTTTTTT. It yields the protein CASSPSGRDTGELFF. The chain has TRBV6-4 and TRBJ2-2; TRBD2 matches 12 bases. The CDR3 spans 15 residues. The germline V gene has CDR1 MRHNA and CDR2 SNTAGT. V shed 5 bases, J shed 3 bases, and the junction held 1 base outside the gene matches.